A selection of T cell receptor beta chains follows, all from one sample in a study of blood T cell repertoires in COVID-19. Profiled with immunoSEQ multiplex PCR; TCRdb holds only in-frame clones, not every one. Among about 110,000 clones listed, 80% to 90% were seen once. Sequencing used peripheral blood. The source of these receptors is a human donor in a cohort sampled during active COVID-19. Each CDR3 is given with its conserved first and last residue. Each record gives: J gene, clone size, D gene, V gene, CDR3 protein, CDR3 DNA. A D gene is named only where the DNA matches it firmly. Only part of the rows carry a size: once, few, many, or a class if the clone is expanded.

j_gene: TRBJ2-1; abundance: -; d_gene: TRBD1; v_gene: TRBV11-1; CDR3aa: CASSLDRGNYNEQFF; CDR3nt: TGTGCCAGCAGCTTAGACAGGGGAAACTACAATGAGCAGTTCTTC
j_gene: TRBJ2-5; abundance: -; d_gene: -; v_gene: TRBV21-1; CDR3aa: CASSKSRTERKETQYF; CDR3nt: TGTGCCAGCAGCAAATCCCGGACAGAGAGGAAAGAGACCCAGTACTTC
j_gene: TRBJ2-1; abundance: -; d_gene: TRBD2; v_gene: TRBV4-2; CDR3aa: CASSQTTSGIYNEQFF; CDR3nt: TGTGCCAGCAGCCAAACGACTAGCGGCATTTACAATGAGCAGTTCTTC
j_gene: TRBJ2-7; abundance: -; d_gene: TRBD1; v_gene: TRBV3-1/TRBV3-2; CDR3aa: CASSNRDRGSYEQYF; CDR3nt: TGTGCCAGCAGTAACCGGGACAGGGGGTCCTACGAGCAGTACTTC
j_gene: TRBJ2-1; abundance: -; d_gene: TRBD2; v_gene: TRBV7-3; CDR3aa: CASSLTASGSYNEQFF; CDR3nt: TGTGCCAGCAGCTTAACTGCTAGCGGCTCCTACAATGAGCAGTTCTTC
j_gene: TRBJ2-7; abundance: -; d_gene: TRBD1; v_gene: TRBV5-6; CDR3aa: CASSSGTGLSYEQYF; CDR3nt: TGTGCCAGCAGTTCCGGGACAGGTCTTTCCTACGAGCAGTACTTC
j_gene: TRBJ2-5; abundance: once; d_gene: -; v_gene: TRBV10-2; CDR3aa: CASRREVGETQYF; CDR3nt: TGCGCCAGTAGAAGGGAGGTTGGTGAGACCCAGTACTTC
j_gene: TRBJ1-3; abundance: -; d_gene: -; v_gene: TRBV7-6; CDR3aa: CASSLAGPRGLTGNTIYF; CDR3nt: TGTGCCAGCAGCTTAGCGGGCCCCAGGGGCCTGACTGGAAACACCATATATTTT
j_gene: TRBJ1-4; abundance: once; d_gene: TRBD1; v_gene: TRBV2; CDR3aa: CASRTDRGKGPNEKLFF; CDR3nt: TGTGCCAGCAGGACTGACAGGGGAAAAGGTCCTAATGAAAAACTGTTTTTT
j_gene: TRBJ2-1; abundance: -; d_gene: -; v_gene: TRBV11-2; CDR3aa: CASSLALRGHNEQFF; CDR3nt: TGTGCCAGCAGCTTAGCCCTCAGGGGACACAATGAGCAGTTCTTC
j_gene: TRBJ2-6; abundance: -; d_gene: TRBD1; v_gene: TRBV10-3; CDR3aa: CAISESGTGGLGANVLTF; CDR3nt: TGTGCCATCAGTGAGTCCGGGACAGGGGGACTTGGGGCCAACGTCCTGACTTTC
j_gene: TRBJ1-5; abundance: few; d_gene: TRBD1; v_gene: TRBV30; CDR3aa: CAWNRGSNQPQHF; CDR3nt: TGTGCCTGGAACAGGGGAAGCAATCAGCCCCAGCATTTT
j_gene: TRBJ2-1; abundance: -; d_gene: -; v_gene: TRBV6-2/TRBV6-3; CDR3aa: CASSYSEGVNRAYNEQFF; CDR3nt: TGTGCCAGCAGTTACTCGGAAGGAGTTAACAGGGCCTACAATGAGCAGTTCTTC
j_gene: TRBJ2-4; abundance: -; d_gene: TRBD2; v_gene: TRBV6-2/TRBV6-3; CDR3aa: CASSSGGGSIIQYF; CDR3nt: TGTGCCAGCAGTTCGGGAGGGGGAAGTATCATTCAGTACTTC
j_gene: TRBJ2-6; abundance: -; d_gene: TRBD1; v_gene: TRBV2; CDR3aa: CASRSQGAPGANVLTF; CDR3nt: TGTGCCAGCAGGTCACAGGGGGCGCCGGGGGCCAACGTCCTGACTTTC
j_gene: TRBJ2-2; abundance: -; d_gene: -; v_gene: TRBV6-5; CDR3aa: CASRPGAGELFF; CDR3nt: TGTGCCAGCAGGCCTGGAGCCGGGGAGCTGTTTTTT
j_gene: TRBJ2-5; abundance: -; d_gene: TRBD1; v_gene: TRBV2; CDR3aa: CASETGWTQETQYF; CDR3nt: TGTGCCAGTGAGACAGGGTGGACCCAAGAGACCCAGTACTTC
j_gene: TRBJ2-5; abundance: once; d_gene: TRBD1; v_gene: TRBV5-1; CDR3aa: CASSSIPGQQETQYF; CDR3nt: TGCGCCAGCAGCTCAATCCCGGGACAGCAAGAGACCCAGTACTTC
j_gene: TRBJ1-1; abundance: -; d_gene: -; v_gene: TRBV7-6; CDR3aa: CASSPGGYTEAFF; CDR3nt: TGTGCCAGCAGCCCCGGGGGGTATACTGAAGCTTTCTTT
j_gene: TRBJ2-1; abundance: few; d_gene: -; v_gene: TRBV6-5; CDR3aa: CASSRQLAHTQFF; CDR3nt: TGTGCCAGCAGTCGTCAACTAGCTCACACGCAGTTCTTC
j_gene: TRBJ1-5; abundance: -; d_gene: TRBD1; v_gene: TRBV7-2; CDR3aa: CASSPGTGGDQPQHF; CDR3nt: TGTGCCAGCAGCCCCGGGACAGGGGGCGATCAGCCCCAGCATTTT
j_gene: TRBJ2-7; abundance: -; d_gene: TRBD2; v_gene: TRBV7-2; CDR3aa: CASSLGGSNYEQYF; CDR3nt: TGTGCCAGCAGCTTGGGGGGGTCTAACTACGAGCAGTACTTC
j_gene: TRBJ1-4; abundance: -; d_gene: TRBD1; v_gene: TRBV7-2; CDR3aa: CASSSSGDRVGDEKLFF; CDR3nt: TGTGCCAGCAGCTCATCCGGGGACAGGGTGGGGGATGAAAAACTGTTTTTT
j_gene: TRBJ2-7; abundance: -; d_gene: TRBD1; v_gene: TRBV27; CDR3aa: CASSPLTGTGGSYEQYF; CDR3nt: TGTGCCAGCAGCCCACTTACCGGGACAGGGGGCTCCTACGAGCAGTACTTC
j_gene: TRBJ2-7; abundance: -; d_gene: TRBD2; v_gene: TRBV7-3; CDR3aa: CASSLSGTNFYEQYF; CDR3nt: TGTGCCAGCAGCTTAAGTGGGACTAACTTCTACGAGCAGTACTTC
j_gene: TRBJ1-1; abundance: -; d_gene: -; v_gene: TRBV7-8; CDR3aa: CASRLTDTEAFF; CDR3nt: TGTGCCAGCAGGCTGACAGACACTGAAGCTTTCTTT
j_gene: TRBJ1-6; abundance: -; d_gene: -; v_gene: TRBV6-5; CDR3aa: CASSNEGVNSPLHF; CDR3nt: TGTGCCAGCAGTAACGAAGGGGTGAATTCACCCCTCCACTTT
j_gene: TRBJ2-7; abundance: -; d_gene: TRBD1; v_gene: TRBV7-2; CDR3aa: CASSSDRARSEQYF; CDR3nt: TGTGCCAGCAGCTCGGACAGGGCGCGATCCGAGCAGTACTTC
j_gene: TRBJ2-7; abundance: -; d_gene: TRBD2; v_gene: TRBV3-1/TRBV3-2; CDR3aa: CASSQDPIGAGGYEQYF; CDR3nt: TGTGCCAGCAGCCAAGATCCTATTGGAGCGGGAGGCTACGAGCAGTACTTC
j_gene: TRBJ1-3; abundance: -; d_gene: -; v_gene: TRBV11-2; CDR3aa: CASSLTGTSGNTIYF; CDR3nt: TGTGCCAGCAGCTTAACAGGGACCTCTGGAAACACCATATATTTT
j_gene: TRBJ2-7; abundance: -; d_gene: -; v_gene: TRBV5-1; CDR3aa: CASSLVKGVSSDEQYF; CDR3nt: TGCGCCAGCAGCCTTGTCAAGGGGGTTTCATCGGACGAGCAGTACTTC
j_gene: TRBJ1-2; abundance: -; d_gene: TRBD1; v_gene: TRBV20-1; CDR3aa: CSFGQGNGYTF; CDR3nt: TGCAGCTTCGGACAGGGCAATGGCTACACCTTC
j_gene: TRBJ1-2; abundance: -; d_gene: -; v_gene: TRBV9; CDR3aa: CASSVGRTAQGGYTF; CDR3nt: TGTGCCAGCAGCGTAGGTCGGACAGCCCAAGGCGGCTACACCTTC
j_gene: TRBJ1-1; abundance: -; d_gene: TRBD1; v_gene: TRBV25-1; CDR3aa: CASSEYRSGRGLGAFF; CDR3nt: TGTGCCAGCAGTGAATATCGATCAGGAAGGGGGCTGGGGGCTTTCTTT
j_gene: TRBJ2-2; abundance: -; d_gene: -; v_gene: TRBV4-3; CDR3aa: CASSQDLVGLNTGELFF; CDR3nt: TGCGCCAGCAGCCAAGATCTAGTCGGACTGAACACCGGGGAGCTGTTTTTT
j_gene: TRBJ1-1; abundance: few; d_gene: -; v_gene: TRBV7-2; CDR3aa: CASSLGRAYTEAFF; CDR3nt: TGTGCCAGCAGCTTAGGTAGAGCGTACACTGAAGCTTTCTTT
j_gene: TRBJ1-1; abundance: -; d_gene: -; v_gene: TRBV19; CDR3aa: CASSFRRENTEAFF; CDR3nt: TGTGCCAGTAGTTTCCGTCGAGAGAACACTGAAGCTTTCTTT
j_gene: TRBJ1-3; abundance: -; d_gene: TRBD1; v_gene: TRBV7-9; CDR3aa: CASSPNRGGSGNTIYF; CDR3nt: TGTGCCAGCAGCCCAAACAGGGGGGGCTCTGGAAACACCATATATTTT
j_gene: TRBJ1-2; abundance: -; d_gene: -; v_gene: TRBV27; CDR3aa: CASSLRGYYGYTF; CDR3nt: TGTGCCAGCAGTTTGCGCGGGTACTATGGCTACACCTTC
j_gene: TRBJ2-7; abundance: -; d_gene: -; v_gene: TRBV2; CDR3aa: CASRGDIYEQYF; CDR3nt: TGTGCCAGCAGGGGGGACATCTACGAGCAGTACTTC
j_gene: TRBJ2-1; abundance: -; d_gene: TRBD2; v_gene: TRBV29-1; CDR3aa: CSVDPITSGTYNEQFF; CDR3nt: TGCAGCGTTGACCCAATAACTAGCGGGACCTACAATGAGCAGTTCTTC
j_gene: TRBJ2-5; abundance: once; d_gene: -; v_gene: TRBV7-6; CDR3aa: CASSPSTVQETQYF; CDR3nt: TGTGCCAGCAGCCCGAGTACAGTCCAAGAGACCCAGTACTTC
j_gene: TRBJ2-7; abundance: -; d_gene: TRBD1; v_gene: TRBV7-3; CDR3aa: CASSQDRGGFYEQYF; CDR3nt: TGTGCCAGCAGCCAGGACAGGGGAGGGTTCTACGAGCAGTACTTC
j_gene: TRBJ2-5; abundance: -; d_gene: TRBD2; v_gene: TRBV5-4; CDR3aa: CASTIAGGPFNQETQYF; CDR3nt: TGTGCCAGCACCATAGCGGGGGGGCCGTTCAACCAAGAGACCCAGTACTTC
j_gene: TRBJ2-5; abundance: -; d_gene: -; v_gene: TRBV4-1; CDR3aa: CASSQGYSNSGETQYF; CDR3nt: TGCGCCAGCAGCCAAGGCTACAGCAACTCGGGGGAGACCCAGTACTTC
j_gene: TRBJ2-3; abundance: -; d_gene: -; v_gene: TRBV5-1; CDR3aa: CASSFGGGGTDTQYF; CDR3nt: TGCGCCAGCAGCTTTGGTGGCGGTGGCACAGATACGCAGTATTTT
j_gene: TRBJ1-2; abundance: once; d_gene: TRBD1; v_gene: TRBV7-2; CDR3aa: CASSLAAPGQGGGYTF; CDR3nt: TGTGCCAGCAGCTTAGCGGCGCCGGGACAGGGGGGAGGCTACACCTTC
j_gene: TRBJ2-7; abundance: -; d_gene: TRBD2; v_gene: TRBV5-1; CDR3aa: CASSLAGGTSGEAQYF; CDR3nt: TGCGCCAGCAGCTTGGCCGGTGGGACTAGCGGGGAGGCGCAGTACTTC
j_gene: TRBJ1-1; abundance: -; d_gene: -; v_gene: TRBV15; CDR3aa: CATSLSKMNTEAFF; CDR3nt: TGTGCCACCAGCCTGAGCAAGATGAACACTGAAGCTTTCTTT
j_gene: TRBJ2-5; abundance: -; d_gene: -; v_gene: TRBV3-1/TRBV3-2; CDR3aa: CASSLNMRETQYF; CDR3nt: TGTGCCAGCAGCTTGAATATGCGAGAGACCCAGTACTTC
j_gene: TRBJ2-6; abundance: once; d_gene: TRBD2; v_gene: TRBV27; CDR3aa: CASRGGTRGLYFEGANVLTF; CDR3nt: TGTGCCAGCAGGGGGGGGACGAGGGGCCTTTATTTTGAAGGGGCCAACGTCCTGACTTTC
j_gene: TRBJ2-7; abundance: -; d_gene: TRBD2; v_gene: TRBV28; CDR3aa: CASSLPLGGGNYEQYF; CDR3nt: TGTGCCAGCAGTTTACCACTGGGGGGGGGAAACTACGAGCAGTACTTC
j_gene: TRBJ2-7; abundance: -; d_gene: -; v_gene: TRBV11-2; CDR3aa: CASSAGSHYEQYF; CDR3nt: TGTGCCAGCAGCGCAGGGTCACACTACGAGCAGTACTTC
j_gene: TRBJ1-2; abundance: once; d_gene: -; v_gene: TRBV28; CDR3aa: CASSLSPTDYGYTF; CDR3nt: TGTGCCAGCAGTTTATCCCCGACAGACTATGGCTACACCTTC
j_gene: TRBJ2-7; abundance: once; d_gene: TRBD2; v_gene: TRBV6-5; CDR3aa: CASIPREGEYEQYF; CDR3nt: TGTGCCAGCATCCCACGGGAGGGGGAATACGAGCAGTACTTC
j_gene: TRBJ2-5; abundance: -; d_gene: TRBD2; v_gene: TRBV30; CDR3aa: CAWSYSLLGRARETQYF; CDR3nt: TGTGCCTGGAGTTACTCCCTTCTCGGGAGGGCCCGGGAGACCCAGTACTTC
j_gene: TRBJ2-7; abundance: -; d_gene: -; v_gene: TRBV12-2; CDR3aa: CASRLEIDKSSYEQYF; CDR3nt: TGTGCAAGTCGCTTAGAAATAGACAAGAGCTCCTACGAGCAGTACTTC
j_gene: TRBJ1-6; abundance: -; d_gene: TRBD1; v_gene: TRBV19; CDR3aa: CASRPSGGIDSPLHF; CDR3nt: TGTGCCAGTAGACCATCAGGGGGTATAGATTCACCCCTCCACTTT
j_gene: TRBJ2-3; abundance: -; d_gene: -; v_gene: TRBV3-1/TRBV3-2; CDR3aa: CASSRQTGTSITDTQYF; CDR3nt: TGTGCCAGCAGCAGGCAAACCGGGACAAGTATCACAGATACGCAGTATTTT
j_gene: TRBJ2-7; abundance: -; d_gene: TRBD1; v_gene: TRBV5-1; CDR3aa: CASSLQGASSYEQYF; CDR3nt: TGCGCCAGCAGCTTACAGGGGGCCAGCTCCTACGAGCAGTACTTC